This T cell receptor beta chain was observed in a study of blood T cell repertoires in COVID-19. About the study: Acute-phase and convalescent COVID-19 samples originated in the United States, Italy and Spain. PBMCs, B-cell-depleted T cells, or T cells provided the cDNA or gDNA that made up the material.

From germline, CDR1 is LGHDT and CDR2 YNNKEL (reference sequence). This CDR3 region has 14 residues. Trimming removed 3 bases at V and 1 base at J, with 7 bases between. Original processing methods: How many nucleated cells were present was estimated from reference gene primer amplification. Sequencing used immunoSEQ multiplex PCR; TCRdb keeps in-frame clones, though not all of them. V and J calls and clone size follow that table, whereas D and trimming were derived from the DNA. The profile shows about 120,000 clones, 80% to 90% of them singletons. This chain joins TRBV3-1 (or the pseudogene TRBV3-2) and TRBJ1-5; TRBD1 might be the D (6 bases). Input material: peripheral blood. The TCR sequence derives from a woman aged 70 to 79 with acute or convalescent COVID-19. The CDR3 here is CASSQRGSNQPQHF. The DNA for the CDR3 is TGTGCCAGCAGCCAGAGGGGGAGCAATCAGCCCCAGCATTTT.